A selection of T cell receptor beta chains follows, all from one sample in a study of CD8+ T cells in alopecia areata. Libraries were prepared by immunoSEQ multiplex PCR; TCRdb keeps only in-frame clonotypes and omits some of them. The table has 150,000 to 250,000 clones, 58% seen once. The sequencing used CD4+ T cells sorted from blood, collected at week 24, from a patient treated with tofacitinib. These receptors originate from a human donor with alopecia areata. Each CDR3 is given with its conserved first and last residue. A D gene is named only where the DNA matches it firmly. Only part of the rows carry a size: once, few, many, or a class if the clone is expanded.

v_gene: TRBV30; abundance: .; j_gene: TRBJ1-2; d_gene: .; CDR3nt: TGTGCCTGGAGTGTGGACACTTTCTGGGATGGCTACACCTTC; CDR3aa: CAWSVDTFWDGYTF
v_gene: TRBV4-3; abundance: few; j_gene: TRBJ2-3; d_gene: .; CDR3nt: TGCGCCAGCAGCCAAGAAACAGCTAGTACGCAGTATTTT; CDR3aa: CASSQETASTQYF
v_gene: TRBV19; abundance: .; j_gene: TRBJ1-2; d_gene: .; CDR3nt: TGTGCCAGTAGTATCGCGGCGTCGAGGGATTATGGCTACACCTTC; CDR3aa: CASSIAASRDYGYTF
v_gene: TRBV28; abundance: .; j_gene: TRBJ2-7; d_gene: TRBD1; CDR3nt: TGTGCCAGCACCAACATGGACAGGGGAAACGAGCAGTACTTC; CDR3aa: CASTNMDRGNEQYF
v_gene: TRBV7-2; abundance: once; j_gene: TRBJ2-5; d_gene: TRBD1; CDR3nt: TGTGCCAGCAGCCTTACCGGGACAGGCGGCTGGGGAGAGACCCAGTACTTC; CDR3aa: CASSLTGTGGWGETQYF
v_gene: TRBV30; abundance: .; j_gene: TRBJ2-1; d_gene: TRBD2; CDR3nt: TGTGCCTGGAGTGTACGACTAGCGGGAGTTCGCAATGAGCAGTTCTTC; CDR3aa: CAWSVRLAGVRNEQFF
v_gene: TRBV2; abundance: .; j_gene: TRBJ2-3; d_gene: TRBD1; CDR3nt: TGTGCCAGCAGTAAACAGGGGGTGTTTGCAGATACGCAGTATTTT; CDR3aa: CASSKQGVFADTQYF
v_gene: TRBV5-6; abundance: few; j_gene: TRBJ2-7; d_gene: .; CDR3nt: TGTGCCAGCAGCATTGGACGGATCTACGAGCAGTACTTC; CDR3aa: CASSIGRIYEQYF
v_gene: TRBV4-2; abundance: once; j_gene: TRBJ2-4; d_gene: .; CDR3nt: TGTGCCAGCAGCCAAGAGGGTCAGGCCCAACTAGCCAAAAACATTCAGTACTTC; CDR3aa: CASSQEGQAQLAKNIQYF
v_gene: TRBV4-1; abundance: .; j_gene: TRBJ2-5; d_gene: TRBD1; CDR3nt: TGCGCCAGCAGCACCCAGGGGGTGGGGCAAGAGACCCAGTACTTC; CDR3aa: CASSTQGVGQETQYF
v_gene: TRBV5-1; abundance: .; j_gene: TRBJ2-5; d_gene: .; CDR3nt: TGCGCCAGCAGCGCGGCCCCTAGCTCGGCAGAGACCCAGTACTTC; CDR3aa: CASSAAPSSAETQYF
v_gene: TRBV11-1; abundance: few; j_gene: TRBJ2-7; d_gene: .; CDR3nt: TGTGCCAGCAGCACGGGACACAGATACGAGCAGTACTTC; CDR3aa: CASSTGHRYEQYF
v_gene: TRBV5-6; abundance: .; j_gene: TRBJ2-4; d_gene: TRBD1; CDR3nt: TGTGCCAGCAGCTTGCGGAGGACAGGGATGGACTTC; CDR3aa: CASSLRRTGMDF
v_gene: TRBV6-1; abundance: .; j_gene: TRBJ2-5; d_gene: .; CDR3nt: TGTGCCAGCAGTGCTGAGCGCGGGGAGACCCAGTACTTC; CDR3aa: CASSAERGETQYF